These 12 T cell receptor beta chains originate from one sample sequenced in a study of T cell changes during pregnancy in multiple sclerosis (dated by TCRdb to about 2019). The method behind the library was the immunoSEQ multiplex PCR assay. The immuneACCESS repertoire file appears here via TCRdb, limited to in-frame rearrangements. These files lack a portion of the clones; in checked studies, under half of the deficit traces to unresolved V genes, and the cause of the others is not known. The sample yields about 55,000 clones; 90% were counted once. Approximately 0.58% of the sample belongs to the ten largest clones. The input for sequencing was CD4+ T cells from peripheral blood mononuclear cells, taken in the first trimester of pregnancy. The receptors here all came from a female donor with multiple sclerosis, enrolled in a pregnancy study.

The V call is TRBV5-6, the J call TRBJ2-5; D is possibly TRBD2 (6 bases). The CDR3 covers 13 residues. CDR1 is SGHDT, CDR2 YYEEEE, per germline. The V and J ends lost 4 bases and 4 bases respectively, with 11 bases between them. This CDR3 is CASSLVGGETQYF. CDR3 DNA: TGTGCCAGCAGCCTAGTGGGGGGAGAGACCCAGTACTTC.

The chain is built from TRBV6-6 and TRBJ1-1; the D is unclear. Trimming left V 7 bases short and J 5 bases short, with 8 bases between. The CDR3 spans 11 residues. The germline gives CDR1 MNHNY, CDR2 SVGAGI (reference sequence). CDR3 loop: CASNRATEAFF. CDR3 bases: TGTGCCAGCAACCGCGCGACTGAAGCTTTCTTT.

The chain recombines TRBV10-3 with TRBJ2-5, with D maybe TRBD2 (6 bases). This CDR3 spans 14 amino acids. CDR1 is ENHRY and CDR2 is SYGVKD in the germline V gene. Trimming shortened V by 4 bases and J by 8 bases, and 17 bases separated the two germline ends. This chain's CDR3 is CAISVAASLGTQYF. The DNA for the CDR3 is TGTGCCATCAGTGTAGCGGCCAGCTTAGGCACCCAGTACTTC.

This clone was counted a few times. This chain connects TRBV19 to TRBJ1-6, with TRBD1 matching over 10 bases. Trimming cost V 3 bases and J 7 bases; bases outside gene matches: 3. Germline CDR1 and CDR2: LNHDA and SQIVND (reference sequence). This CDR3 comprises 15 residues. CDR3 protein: CASSMTGQGNSPLHF. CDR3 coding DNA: TGTGCCAGTAGTATGACGGGACAGGGGAATTCACCCCTCCACTTT.

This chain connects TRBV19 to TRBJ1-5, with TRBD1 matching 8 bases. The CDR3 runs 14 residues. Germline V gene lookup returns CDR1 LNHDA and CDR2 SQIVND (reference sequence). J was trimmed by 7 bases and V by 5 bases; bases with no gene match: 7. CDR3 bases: TGTGCCAGTAGTTCGGACAGGGTAGGCCAGCCCCAGCATTTT. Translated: CASSSDRVGQPQHF. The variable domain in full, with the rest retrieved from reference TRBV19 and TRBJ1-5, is DGGITQSPKYLFRKEGQNVTLSCEQNLNHDAMYWYRQDPGQGLRLIYYSQIVNDFQKGDIAEGYSVSREKKESFPLTVTSAQKNPTAFYLCASSSDRVGQPQHFGDGTRLSIL.

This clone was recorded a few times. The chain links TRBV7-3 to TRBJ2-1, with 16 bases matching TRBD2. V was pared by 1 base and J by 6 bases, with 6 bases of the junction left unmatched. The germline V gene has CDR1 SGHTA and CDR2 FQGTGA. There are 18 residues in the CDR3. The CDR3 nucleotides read TGTGCCAGCAGCTTAAGTCCCGGGACTAGCGGGAGGGCCAATGAGCAGTTCTTC. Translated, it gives CASSLSPGTSGRANEQFF.

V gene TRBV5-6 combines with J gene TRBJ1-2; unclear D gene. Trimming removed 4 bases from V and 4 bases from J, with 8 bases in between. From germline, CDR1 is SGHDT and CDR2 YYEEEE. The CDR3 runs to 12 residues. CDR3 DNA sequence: TGTGCCAGCAGCACTGACACCTATGGCTACACCTTC. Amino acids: CASSTDTYGYTF.

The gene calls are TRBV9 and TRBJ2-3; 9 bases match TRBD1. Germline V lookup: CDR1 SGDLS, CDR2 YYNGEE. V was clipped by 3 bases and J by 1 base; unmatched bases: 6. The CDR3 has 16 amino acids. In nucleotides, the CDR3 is TGTGCCAGCAGCGCCGGGACAGGGACTGGCACAGATACGCAGTATTTT. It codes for CASSAGTGTGTDTQYF.

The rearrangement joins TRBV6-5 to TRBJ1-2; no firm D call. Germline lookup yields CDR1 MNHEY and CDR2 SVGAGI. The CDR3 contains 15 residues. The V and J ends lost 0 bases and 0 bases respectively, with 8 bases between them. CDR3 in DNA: TGTGCCAGCAGTTACTCGGCCGGGGCTAACTATGGCTACACCTTC. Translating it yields CASSYSAGANYGYTF.

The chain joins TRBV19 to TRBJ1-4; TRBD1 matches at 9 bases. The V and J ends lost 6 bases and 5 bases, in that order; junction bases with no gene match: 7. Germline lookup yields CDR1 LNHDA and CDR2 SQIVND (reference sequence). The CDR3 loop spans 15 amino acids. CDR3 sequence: CASRYTGTGNEKLFF. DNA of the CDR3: TGTGCCAGTAGGTACACCGGGACAGGGAATGAAAAACTGTTTTTT.

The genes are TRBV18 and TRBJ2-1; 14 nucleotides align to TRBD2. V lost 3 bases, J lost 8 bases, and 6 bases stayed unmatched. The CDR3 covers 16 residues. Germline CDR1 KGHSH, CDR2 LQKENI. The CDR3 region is CASSPLSGLAGDEQFF. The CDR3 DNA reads TGTGCCAGCTCACCCTTGTCGGGACTAGCGGGAGATGAGCAGTTCTTC.

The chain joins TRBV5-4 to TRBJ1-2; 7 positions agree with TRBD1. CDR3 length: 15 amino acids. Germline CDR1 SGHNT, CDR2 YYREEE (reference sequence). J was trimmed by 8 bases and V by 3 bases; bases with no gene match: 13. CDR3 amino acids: CASSSGQLPRRGYTF. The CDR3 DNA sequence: TGTGCCAGCAGCTCGGGACAGCTCCCCAGGAGGGGCTACACCTTC.